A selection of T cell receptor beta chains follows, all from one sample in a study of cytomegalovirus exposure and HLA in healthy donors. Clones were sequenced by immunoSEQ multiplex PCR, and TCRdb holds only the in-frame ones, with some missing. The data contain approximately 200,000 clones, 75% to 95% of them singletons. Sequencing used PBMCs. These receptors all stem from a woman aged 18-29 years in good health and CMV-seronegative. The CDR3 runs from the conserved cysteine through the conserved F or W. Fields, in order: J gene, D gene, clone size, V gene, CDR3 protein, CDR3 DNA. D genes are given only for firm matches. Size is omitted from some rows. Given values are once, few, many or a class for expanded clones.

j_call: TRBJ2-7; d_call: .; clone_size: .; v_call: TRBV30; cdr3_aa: CAWSVAGYEQYF; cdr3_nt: TGTGCCTGGAGTGTTGCGGGTTACGAGCAGTACTTC
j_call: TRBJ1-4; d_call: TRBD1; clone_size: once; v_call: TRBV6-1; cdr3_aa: CASSLGVETGRILF; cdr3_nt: TGTGCCAGCAGCCTTGGAGTAGAGACAGGGCGGATCCTATTT
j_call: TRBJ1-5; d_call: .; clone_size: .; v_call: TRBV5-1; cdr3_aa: CASSPTGLQSQPQHF; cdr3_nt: TGCGCCAGCAGCCCAACAGGGTTGCAAAGTCAGCCCCAGCATTTT
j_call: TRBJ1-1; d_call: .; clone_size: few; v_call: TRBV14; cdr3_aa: CASSLRGSTEAFF; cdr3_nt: TGTGCCAGCAGCCTTCGGGGGTCCACTGAAGCTTTCTTT
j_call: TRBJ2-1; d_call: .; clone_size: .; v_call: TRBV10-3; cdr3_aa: CAIRSEWGRDEQFF; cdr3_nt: TGTGCCATCCGAAGCGAGTGGGGGCGGGATGAGCAGTTCTTC
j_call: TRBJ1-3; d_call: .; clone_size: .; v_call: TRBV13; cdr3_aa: CASSLGRGQSSGNTIYF; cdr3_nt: TGTGCCAGCAGCCTTGGAAGAGGACAGTCCTCTGGAAACACCATATATTTT
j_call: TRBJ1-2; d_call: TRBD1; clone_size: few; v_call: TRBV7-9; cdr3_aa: CASTRQGNYGYTF; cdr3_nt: TGTGCCAGCACCCGACAGGGTAACTATGGCTACACCTTC
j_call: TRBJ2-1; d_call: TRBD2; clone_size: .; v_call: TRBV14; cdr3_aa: CASSQALAGYNEQFF; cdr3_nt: TGTGCCAGCAGCCAAGCCCTAGCGGGCTACAATGAGCAGTTCTTC
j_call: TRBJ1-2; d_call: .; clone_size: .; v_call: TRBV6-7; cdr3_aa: CATPAPATRVYGYTF; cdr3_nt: TGTGCCACCCCGGCCCCAGCCACTAGGGTCTATGGCTACACCTTC
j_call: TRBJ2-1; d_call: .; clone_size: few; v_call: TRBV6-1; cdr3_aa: CASSDRTASYNEQFF; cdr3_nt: TGTGCCAGCAGTGATAGGACAGCTTCCTACAATGAGCAGTTCTTC
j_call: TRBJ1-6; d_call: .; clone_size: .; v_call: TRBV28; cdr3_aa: CASSFAETNNSPLHF; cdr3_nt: TGTGCCAGCAGTTTTGCAGAAACAAATAATTCACCCCTCCACTTT
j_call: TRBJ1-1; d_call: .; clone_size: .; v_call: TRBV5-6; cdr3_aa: CASSLGSQGRNTEAFF; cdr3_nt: TGTGCCAGCAGCTTGGGATCCCAGGGGCGGAACACTGAAGCTTTCTTT
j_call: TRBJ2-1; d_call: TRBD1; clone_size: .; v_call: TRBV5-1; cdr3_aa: CASSLDRGNNEQFF; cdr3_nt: TGCGCCAGCAGCTTGGACAGGGGGAACAATGAGCAGTTCTTC
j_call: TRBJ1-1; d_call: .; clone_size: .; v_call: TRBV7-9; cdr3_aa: CASSLARYRERTMNTEAFF; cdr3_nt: TGTGCCAGCAGCTTAGCGAGGTACAGGGAGCGTACGATGAACACTGAAGCTTTCTTT
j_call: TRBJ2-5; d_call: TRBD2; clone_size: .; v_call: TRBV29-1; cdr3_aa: CSAGRTSGKETQYF; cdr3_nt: TGCAGCGCCGGCCGGACTAGCGGCAAAGAGACCCAGTACTTC
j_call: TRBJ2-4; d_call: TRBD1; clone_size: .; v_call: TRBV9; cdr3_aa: CASSPRTGTNIQYF; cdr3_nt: TGTGCCAGCAGCCCCCGGACAGGGACGAACATTCAGTACTTC
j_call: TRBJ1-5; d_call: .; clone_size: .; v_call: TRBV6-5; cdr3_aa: CASSTGDQPQHF; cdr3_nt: TGTGCCAGCAGTACCGGGGATCAGCCCCAGCATTTT
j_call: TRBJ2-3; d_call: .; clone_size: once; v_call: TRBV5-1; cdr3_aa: CASSPRTELTDTQYF; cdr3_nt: TGCGCCAGCAGCCCCCGGACAGAGCTTACAGATACGCAGTATTTT
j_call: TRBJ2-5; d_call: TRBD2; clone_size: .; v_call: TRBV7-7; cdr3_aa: CASSPQEAGVYQETQYF; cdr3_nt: TGTGCCAGCAGCCCGCAAGAGGCGGGGGTGTACCAAGAGACCCAGTACTTC
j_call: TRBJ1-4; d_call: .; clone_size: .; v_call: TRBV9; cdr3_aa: CASTGQGLEKLFF; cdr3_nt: TGTGCCAGCACTGGGCAGGGGCTGGAAAAACTGTTTTTT
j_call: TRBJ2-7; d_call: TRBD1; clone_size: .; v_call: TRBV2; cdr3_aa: CASRATGQPYEQYF; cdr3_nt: TGTGCCAGCAGAGCAACGGGACAGCCCTACGAGCAGTACTTC
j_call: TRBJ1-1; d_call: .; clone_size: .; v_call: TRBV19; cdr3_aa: CASSTILTPNTEAFF; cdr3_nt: TGTGCCAGTAGTACCATCCTGACACCCAACACTGAAGCTTTCTTT
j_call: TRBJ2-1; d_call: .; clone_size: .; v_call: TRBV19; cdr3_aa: CASMSTSYNEQFF; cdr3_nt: TGTGCCAGTATGAGTACCTCCTACAATGAGCAGTTCTTC
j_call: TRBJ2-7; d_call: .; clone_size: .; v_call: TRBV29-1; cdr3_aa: CSVLGAEQYF; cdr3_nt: TGCAGCGTTCTGGGGGCCGAGCAGTACTTC
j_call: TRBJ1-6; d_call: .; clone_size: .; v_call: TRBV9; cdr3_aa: CASSVDFNSPLHF; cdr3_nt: TGTGCCAGCAGCGTGGACTTCAATTCACCCCTCCACTTT
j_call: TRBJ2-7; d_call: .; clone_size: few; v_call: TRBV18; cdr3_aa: CASSLGEIYEQYF; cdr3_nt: TGTGCCAGCTCTCTAGGGGAAATCTACGAGCAGTACTTC
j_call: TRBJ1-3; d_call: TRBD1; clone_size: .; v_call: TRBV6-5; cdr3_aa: CASTSTGVTGNTIYF; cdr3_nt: TGTGCCAGCACCAGCACAGGGGTGACTGGAAACACCATATATTTT
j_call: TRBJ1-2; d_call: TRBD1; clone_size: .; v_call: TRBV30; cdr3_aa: CASYRGGYTF; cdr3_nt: TGTGCCTCCTACAGGGGTGGCTACACCTTC
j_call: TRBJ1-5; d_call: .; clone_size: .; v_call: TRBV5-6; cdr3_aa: CASSLGWGGNQPQHF; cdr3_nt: TGTGCCAGCAGCTTGGGGTGGGGGGGCAATCAGCCCCAGCATTTT
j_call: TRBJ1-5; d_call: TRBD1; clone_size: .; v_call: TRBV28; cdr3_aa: CASGTANQPQHF; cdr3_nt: TGTGCCAGCGGGACAGCAAATCAGCCCCAGCATTTT
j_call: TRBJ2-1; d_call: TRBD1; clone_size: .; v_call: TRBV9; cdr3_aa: CASSGPHPGQQNNEQFF; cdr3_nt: TGTGCCAGCAGCGGCCCCCACCCGGGACAGCAAAACAATGAGCAGTTCTTC
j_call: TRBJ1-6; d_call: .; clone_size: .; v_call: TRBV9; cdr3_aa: CASSGRDTHRDLHF; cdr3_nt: TGTGCCAGCAGCGGCCGGGACACTCATCGCGACCTCCACTTT
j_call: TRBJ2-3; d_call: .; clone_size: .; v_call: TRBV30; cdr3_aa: CAWSVRGGATDTQYF; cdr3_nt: TGTGCCTGGAGTGTGAGGGGAGGTGCCACAGATACGCAGTATTTT
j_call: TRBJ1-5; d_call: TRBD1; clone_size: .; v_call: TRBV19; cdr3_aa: CASRGTGFNQPQHF; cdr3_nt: TGTGCCAGTAGGGGGACAGGGTTTAATCAGCCCCAGCATTTT
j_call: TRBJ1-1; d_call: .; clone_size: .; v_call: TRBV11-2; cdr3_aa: CASSSRSGGTEAFF; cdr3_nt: TGTGCCAGCAGCTCCCGATCGGGGGGGACTGAAGCTTTCTTT
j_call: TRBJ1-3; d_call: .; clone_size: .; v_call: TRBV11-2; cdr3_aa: CASSLSAIVGDSGNTIYF; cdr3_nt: TGTGCCAGCAGCTTAAGTGCCATAGTCGGGGACTCTGGAAACACCATATATTTT
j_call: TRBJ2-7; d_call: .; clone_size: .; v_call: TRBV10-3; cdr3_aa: CAISGGHGPLEQYF; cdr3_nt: TGTGCCATCAGTGGGGGACACGGCCCCCTCGAGCAGTACTTC
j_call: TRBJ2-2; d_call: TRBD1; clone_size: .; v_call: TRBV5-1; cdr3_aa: CASSLGFDRVRGTGELFF; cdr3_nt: TGCGCCAGCAGCTTGGGTTTTGACAGGGTACGCGGCACCGGGGAGCTGTTTTTT
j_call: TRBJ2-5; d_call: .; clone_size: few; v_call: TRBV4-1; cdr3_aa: CASSPLTGETQYF; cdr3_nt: TGCGCCAGCAGCCCACTAACGGGAGAGACCCAGTACTTC